Shown below are 20 T cell receptor beta chains from a single sample sequenced in a study of multiple sclerosis patients with progressive multifocal leukoencephalopathy. Profiling relied on immunoSEQ multiplex PCR, and the TCRdb table lists in-frame clones only, not all of them. The sample holds 20,000 to 30,000 clones, around 93% seen once. The time point denotes: about a year of natalizumab therapy. The sample consisted of PBMCs, taken from a patient treated with natalizumab. These receptors all stem from a man between 25 and 39 years old with multiple sclerosis.

This chain links TRBV19 with TRBJ1-5; D not certain. CDR3 length equals 14 residues. Trimming removed 6 bases from V and 4 bases from J, with 13 bases in between. Germline CDR1 reads LNHDA; CDR2 reads SQIVND (reference sequence). The CDR3 DNA reads as TGTGCCAGTAGCACCGTGGGCAGTAATCAGCCCCAGCATTTT. Translated, it gives CASSTVGSNQPQHF.

This rearrangement joins TRBV30 to TRBJ1-5; D ambiguous. The CDR3 is 14 amino acids. V was pared by 0 bases and J by 1 base, with 7 bases between. In germline, CDR1 is GTSNPN, CDR2 SVGIG (reference sequence). In DNA, the CDR3 is TGTGCCTGGAGTGTTACCAACAGCAATCAGCCCCAGCATTTT. It encodes CAWSVTNSNQPQHF.

V usage is TRBV27 and J usage is TRBJ2-1; TRBD2 aligns across 7 bases. In germline, CDR1 is MNHEY, CDR2 SMNVEV (reference sequence). The CDR3 runs 15 residues. Trimming cost V 7 bases and J 7 bases; bases outside gene matches: 13. CDR3 amino acids: CASTQSAGARNEQFF. The CDR3 nucleotides read TGTGCCAGCACCCAATCGGCGGGAGCTCGGAATGAGCAGTTCTTC.

This clone was seen a few times. This chain connects TRBV6-6 to TRBJ1-3; D ambiguous. The V and J ends lost 5 bases and 0 bases respectively, with 11 bases between them. Germline CDR1 reads MNHNY; CDR2 reads SVGAGI (reference sequence). There are 15 residues in the CDR3. CDR3 in amino acids: CASSSSVYSGNTIYF. As DNA, the CDR3 is TGTGCCAGCAGTAGTTCCGTTTACTCTGGAAACACCATATATTTT.

The rearrangement joins TRBV21-1 to TRBJ2-7; the table's D call, TRBD1, was not checked against the DNA. TRBV21-1 is shown as a pseudogene. The CDR3 runs to 13 residues. This CDR3 is CASSSKGCREKYV. In DNA form, the CDR3 reads TGTGCCAGCAGCTCAAAGGGATGCAGGGAAAAGTACGTC.

This clone was observed a few times. The rearrangement links TRBV11-1 to TRBJ2-1, with TRBD2 matching 7 bases. The CDR3 loop spans 15 amino acids. The ends lost 1 base at V and 9 bases at J; junction bases unmatched: 9. CDR1 and CDR2 from the germline V gene are SGHAT and FQDESV (reference sequence). In DNA form, the CDR3 reads TGTGCCAGCAGCTTAGGAGGGAGCGGGATTGGTGAGCAGTTCTTC. Translated: CASSLGGSGIGEQFF.

This chain uses TRBV5-6 with TRBJ1-4; 7 positions match TRBD1. Germline trimming cut 1 base from V and 11 bases from J; bases unmatched to any gene: 8. Germline CDR1 SGHDT, CDR2 YYEEEE. The CDR3 spans 14 residues. CDR3 in amino acids: CASSLLSGGRKLFF. The DNA of the CDR3 is TGTGCCAGCAGCTTGCTGTCAGGGGGGAGGAAACTGTTTTTT.

The V and J genes are TRBV6-5 and TRBJ2-6, with D perhaps matching TRBD1 (5 bases). This CDR3 is 15 amino acids long. V lost 8 bases to trimming and J lost 3 bases, with 14 bases between them. CDR1 is MNHEY and CDR2 is SVGAGI in the germline V gene. CDR3 sequence reads: CASGQRPGGANVLTF. CDR3 sequence (DNA): TGTGCCAGCGGACAACGACCCGGTGGGGCCAACGTCCTGACTTTC.

V is TRBV19 and J is TRBJ2-1; 8 bases match TRBD2. The CDR3 has 15 residues. Looked up from germline, CDR1 is LNHDA and CDR2 is SQIVND (reference sequence). With 7 bases clipped from V and 10 bases from J, the junction kept 15 bases outside the gene matches. DNA of the CDR3: TGTGCCAGTATCCGAAGCGGGAGCTTGACTGGGGAGCAGTTCTTC. Translation: CASIRSGSLTGEQFF.

This chain links TRBV5-1 with TRBJ2-1; a weak D match, TRBD2 (6 bases). Germline assignment: CDR1 SGHRS and CDR2 YFSETQ. CDR3 length equals 13 residues. Trimming took off 4 bases at V and 5 bases at J, with 10 bases between the two ends. CDR3 loop: CASSMGLDNEQFF. The CDR3 DNA reads TGCGCCAGCAGCATGGGACTTGACAATGAGCAGTTCTTC.

The chain is built from TRBV5-6 and TRBJ1-5; D is uncertain. The germline V and J ends were trimmed by 4 bases and 0 bases, with 23 bases remaining between them. The CDR3 extends over 19 amino acids. Germline V gives CDR1 SGHDT, CDR2 YYEEEE. The CDR3 nucleotides are TGTGCCAGCAGCCGTGCTTCAGTCACGAACACCGATAGCAATCAGCCCCAGCATTTT. Translation: CASSRASVTNTDSNQPQHF.

A single count supports this clone. V and J are TRBV5-6 and TRBJ2-7; 12 nucleotides agree with TRBD1. The germline CDR1 and CDR2 sequences are SGHDT and YYEEEE. This CDR3 is 15 amino acids long. Trimming took 3 bases from V and 3 from J; bases not matched to a gene: 4. CDR3 sequence: CASSSWDRGLYEQYV. CDR3 DNA: TGTGCCAGCAGCTCCTGGGACAGGGGGCTCTACGAGCAGTACGTC.

The chain has TRBV27 and TRBJ1-2; perhaps TRBD1 as D (6 bases). The CDR3 is made up of 15 amino acids. Trimming shortened V by 2 bases and J by 6 bases, and 16 bases separated the two germline ends. Germline CDR1 is MNHEY and CDR2 is SMNVEV (reference sequence). In DNA form, the CDR3 reads TGTGCCAGCAGTTTAAATTCGGGCAGGGGAAATGGCTACACCTTC. Amino acid sequence: CASSLNSGRGNGYTF.

This sequence joins TRBV9 and TRBJ1-1; TRBD1 matches at 7 bases. The germline V gene encodes CDR1 SGDLS and CDR2 YYNGEE. The junction had 7 bases not matched to a gene; V was cut back by 4 bases and J by 4 bases. CDR3 length: 14 amino acids. CDR3 region: CASSLTGPSTEAFF. The CDR3 nucleotides are TGTGCCAGCAGCTTGACAGGGCCCAGCACTGAAGCTTTCTTT.

The rearrangement links TRBV19 to TRBJ2-2; D call uncertain. This CDR3 spans 14 amino acids. V was trimmed by 3 bases and J by 6 bases, leaving 11 bases between them. Germline CDR1 LNHDA, CDR2 SQIVND (reference sequence). The chain's CDR3 is CASSILGGAGELFF. The CDR3, as DNA: TGTGCCAGTAGTATTTTAGGCGGAGCCGGGGAGCTGTTTTTT.

The chain links TRBV18 to TRBJ1-2; 8 bases match TRBD1. Germline V gene lookup returns CDR1 KGHSH and CDR2 LQKENI. CDR3 length equals 15 residues. Trimming cost V 5 bases and J 5 bases; bases outside gene matches: 10. CDR3 in amino acids: CASSAETGALYGYTF. The CDR3 bases are TGTGCCAGCTCAGCAGAGACAGGGGCTTTATATGGCTACACCTTC.

The chain is built from TRBV7-2 and TRBJ2-1; the match to TRBD2 covers 9 bases. Trimming at V came to 6 bases and at J to 4 bases, leaving 7 bases not matched to a gene. This CDR3 region has 15 residues. CDR1 is SGHTA and CDR2 is FQGNSA in the germline V gene. CDR3 loop: CASSSAGGSYNEQFF. Here the CDR3 DNA reads TGTGCCAGCAGTTCAGCGGGAGGCTCTTACAATGAGCAGTTCTTC.

This rearrangement joins TRBV6-5 to TRBJ2-1; TRBD2 aligns across 7 bases. Looked up from germline, CDR1 is MNHEY and CDR2 is SVGAGI. The CDR3 consists of 12 residues. The V segment lost 5 bases and the J segment 12 bases; nucleotides outside the gene matches: 7. For the CDR3, the DNA is TGTGCCAGCAGTCCTAGCGGATGGGGGCAGTTCTTC. Residues: CASSPSGWGQFF.

This chain joins TRBV7-2 and TRBJ2-1; 9 bases are a match to TRBD2. The ends lost 4 bases at V and 4 bases at J; junction bases unmatched: 8. The length of the CDR3 is 16 residues. CDR1 and CDR2 (germline): SGHTA, FQGNSA. CDR3 in DNA: TGTGCCAGCAGCTCCCCCCGCGGGAGGGGGTACAATGAGCAGTTCTTC. Translated, it gives CASSSPRGRGYNEQFF.

This clone appeared once. This sequence joins TRBV5-5 and TRBJ2-2; unclear D gene. The CDR3 has 16 amino acids. Trimming removed 0 bases at V and 8 bases at J, with 17 bases between. Germline CDR1 and CDR2: SGHKS and YYEKEE (reference sequence). DNA for the CDR3: TGTGCCAGCAGCTTGGCGGCGAAGTCCGCAGGAGGGGAGCTGTTTTTT. This encodes CASSLAAKSAGGELFF.